The entry that follows covers one T cell receptor beta chain sequence. Its antigen remains undetermined. There are no base qualities to consult, and no much larger clone falls within one base. CD3+CD8+ T cells were sorted from fresh PBMCs before TCR sequencing. Per the germline V gene, SGDLS is the CDR1 and YYNGEE is the CDR2. Measured from the cysteine to the phenylalanine, the CDR3 is 14 residues long. The read is trimmed to its CDR3 DNA, 42 bases read in frame from base 1. Deletion took 2 bases off V and 3 bases off J, with a span of 10 bases between the germline ends. The data were taken from a study of immunodeficiency (dated by TCRdb to the late 2010s). Study-wide context: To search for oligoclonality and VDJ recombination defects, the researchers carried out a repertoire analysis.

Overall results and qualifications from the work: Entropy comparisons showed n=3 (open circles) for patients versus healthy controls; a thymic development effect was only suggested as possible. Patient CD8+ T cells showed restricted TRB V-J pairing and lower productive entropy than control CD8+ T cells. Based on top-100 and total clonotype frequencies, severe oligoclonality was found in patient CD8+ T cells but not in patient CD4+ T cells.

After extraction using the QIAamp DNA Blood Mini Kit, genomic DNA was sent off for immunoSEQ repertoire analysis. A standard quantity of genomic DNA template was used for amplification of CDR3 regions by multiplex PCR. PCR products were sequenced on an Illumina platform. As for how the authors treated the data: Sequences were aligned to a reference, with V, D and J gene definitions taken from IMGT. A nearest-neighbor clustering algorithm merged closely related sequences to remove PCR and sequencing errors. V, D and J usage in productive unique and total sequences was analyzed using ImmunoSEQ Analyzer tools and R version 3.6.1. The table comes from immuneACCESS by way of TCRdb, which keeps in-frame sequences with V and J called. Part of the clones is missing from these tables; in studies checked, under half for an unresolved V gene and the rest for unknown reasons. V, J and clone size reflect that table, while D and trimming were determined from the DNA. The sample table contains about 350 clones; only one count was recorded for over 85% of them. The top ten hold about 50% of the sample.

What was sequenced was CD8+ T cells from blood. The source is a girl aged 2-10 years. The rearranged chain carries TRBV9 and TRBJ2-3; the D element might be TRBD1 or TRBD2, as each aligns at 5 bases. The nucleotide sequence reads as follows: TGTGCCAGCAGCGTGAGAGGGGCGACAGATACGCAGTATTTT. Translated, this is CASSVRGATDTQYF.